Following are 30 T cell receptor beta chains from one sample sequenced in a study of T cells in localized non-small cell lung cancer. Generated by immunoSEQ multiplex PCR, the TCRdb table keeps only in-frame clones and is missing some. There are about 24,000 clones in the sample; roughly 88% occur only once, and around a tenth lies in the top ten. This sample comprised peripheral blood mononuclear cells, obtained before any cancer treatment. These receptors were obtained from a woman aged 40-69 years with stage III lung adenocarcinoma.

CDR3 sequence (DNA): TGCGCCAGCAGCTTGGGTTCTGGGGTTGGCTACACCTTC. Translated, it gives CASSLGSGVGYTF. This sequence joins TRBV5-1 and TRBJ1-2; no clear D. V lost 0 bases, J lost 7 bases, and 10 bases lay in between. The germline CDR1 and CDR2 sequences are SGHRS and YFSETQ. The CDR3 sequence is 13 residues long.

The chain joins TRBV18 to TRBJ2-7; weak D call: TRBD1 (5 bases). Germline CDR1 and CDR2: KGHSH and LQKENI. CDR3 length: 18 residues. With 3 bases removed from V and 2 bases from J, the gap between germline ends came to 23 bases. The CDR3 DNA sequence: TGTGCCAGCTCACCCTTCGGGTTAGGGGCGACTGAAGCCTACGAGCAGTACTTC. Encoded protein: CASSPFGLGATEAYEQYF.

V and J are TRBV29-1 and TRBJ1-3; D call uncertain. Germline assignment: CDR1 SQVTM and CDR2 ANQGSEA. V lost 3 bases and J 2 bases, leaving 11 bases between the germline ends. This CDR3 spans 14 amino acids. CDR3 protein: CSVESPETGNTIYF. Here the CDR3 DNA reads TGCAGCGTTGAGTCTCCCGAGACTGGAAACACCATATATTTT.

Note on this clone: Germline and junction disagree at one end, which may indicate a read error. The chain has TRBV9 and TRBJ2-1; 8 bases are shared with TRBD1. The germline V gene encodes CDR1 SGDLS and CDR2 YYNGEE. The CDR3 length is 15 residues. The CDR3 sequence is CASSVVGQGYDEQFF. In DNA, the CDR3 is TGTGCCAGCAGCGTAGTCGGACAGGGCTACGATGAGCAGTTCTTC.

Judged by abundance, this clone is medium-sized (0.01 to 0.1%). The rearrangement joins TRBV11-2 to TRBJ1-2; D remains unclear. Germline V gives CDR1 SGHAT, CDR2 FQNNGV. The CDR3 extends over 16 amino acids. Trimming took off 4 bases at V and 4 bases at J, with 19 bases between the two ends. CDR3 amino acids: CASSSLLLGQSYGYTF. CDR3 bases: TGTGCCAGCAGCTCCCTCCTTCTCGGTCAGAGCTATGGCTACACCTTC.

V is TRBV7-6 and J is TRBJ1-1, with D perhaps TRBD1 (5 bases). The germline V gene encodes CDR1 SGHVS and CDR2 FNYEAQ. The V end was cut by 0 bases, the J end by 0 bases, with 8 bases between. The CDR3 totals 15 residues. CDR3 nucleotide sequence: TGTGCCAGCAGCTTAGCCGGGACGATGAACACTGAAGCTTTCTTT. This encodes CASSLAGTMNTEAFF.

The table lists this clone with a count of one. CDR3 sequence reads: CASSFKGFGNTEAFF. In DNA, the CDR3 is TGTGCCAGCAGCTTTAAGGGATTTGGAAACACTGAAGCTTTCTTT. The V gene is TRBV11-2, the J gene TRBJ1-1; D gene ambiguous. This CDR3 spans 15 amino acids. Trimming pared 3 bases from V and 2 bases from J, leaving 13 bases between. Germline CDR1 is SGHAT and CDR2 is FQNNGV.

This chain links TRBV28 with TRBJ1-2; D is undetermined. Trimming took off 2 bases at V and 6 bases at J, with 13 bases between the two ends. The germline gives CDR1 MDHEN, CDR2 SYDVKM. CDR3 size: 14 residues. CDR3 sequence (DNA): TGTGCCAGCAGTTTAAATTTGAGGATTGATGGCTACACCTTC. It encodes CASSLNLRIDGYTF.

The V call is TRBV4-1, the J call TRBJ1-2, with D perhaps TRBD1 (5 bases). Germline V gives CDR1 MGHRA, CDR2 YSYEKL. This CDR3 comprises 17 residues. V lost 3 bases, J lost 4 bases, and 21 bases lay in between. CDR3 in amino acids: CASSHHTSRGGFYGYTF. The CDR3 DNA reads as TGCGCCAGCAGCCATCACACCTCGCGGGGGGGGTTCTATGGCTACACCTTC.

CDR3 in amino acids: CASSLGELGGDTDTQYF. DNA for the CDR3: TGTGCCAGCAGTTTAGGGGAACTTGGGGGCGACACAGATACGCAGTATTTT. V usage is TRBV27 and J usage is TRBJ2-3; tentatively, D is TRBD1 (6 bases). Trimming pared 2 bases from V and 2 bases from J, leaving 17 bases between. From germline, CDR1 is MNHEY and CDR2 SMNVEV (reference sequence). This CDR3 is 17 amino acids long.

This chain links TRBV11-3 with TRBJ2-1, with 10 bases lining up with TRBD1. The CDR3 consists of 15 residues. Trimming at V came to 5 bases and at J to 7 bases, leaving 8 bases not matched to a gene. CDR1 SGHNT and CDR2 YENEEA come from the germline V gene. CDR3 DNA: TGTGCCAGCAGCAGTCCGGGACAGGGGTTTAATGAGCAGTTCTTC. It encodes CASSSPGQGFNEQFF.

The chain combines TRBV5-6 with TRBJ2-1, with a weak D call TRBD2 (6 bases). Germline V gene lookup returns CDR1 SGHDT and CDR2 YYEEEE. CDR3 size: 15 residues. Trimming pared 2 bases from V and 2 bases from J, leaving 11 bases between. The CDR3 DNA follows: TGTGCCAGCAGCTTTGGTTCTAGCGCCTACAATGAGCAGTTCTTC. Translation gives CASSFGSSAYNEQFF.

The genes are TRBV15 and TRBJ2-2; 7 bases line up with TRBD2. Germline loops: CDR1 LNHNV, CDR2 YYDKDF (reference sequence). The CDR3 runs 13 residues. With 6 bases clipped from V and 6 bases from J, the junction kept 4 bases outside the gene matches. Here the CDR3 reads CATSLRGAGELFF. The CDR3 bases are TGTGCCACCAGTCTCCGGGGGGCCGGGGAGCTGTTTTTT.

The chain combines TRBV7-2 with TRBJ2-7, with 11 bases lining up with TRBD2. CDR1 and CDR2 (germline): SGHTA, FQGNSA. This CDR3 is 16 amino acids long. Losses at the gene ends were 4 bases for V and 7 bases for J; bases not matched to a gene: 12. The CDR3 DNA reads TGTGCCAGCAGCTCACCGTTAGCGGGGGGGCCCTGGGAGCAGTACTTC. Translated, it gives CASSSPLAGGPWEQYF.

The CDR3 sequence: CASSLSVGQPQHF. DNA for the CDR3: TGTGCCAGCAGTTTATCGGTGGGTCAGCCCCAGCATTTT. This chain joins TRBV27 and TRBJ1-5; no firm D call. Between the trimmed V and J ends, which lost 0 bases and 6 bases, there was a span of 6 bases. Per germline, CDR1 MNHEY and CDR2 SMNVEV (reference sequence). This CDR3 region has 13 residues.

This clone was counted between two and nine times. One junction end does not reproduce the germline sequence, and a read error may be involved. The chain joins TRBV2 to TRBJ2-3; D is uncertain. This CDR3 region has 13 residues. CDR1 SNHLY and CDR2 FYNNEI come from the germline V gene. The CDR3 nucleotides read TGTGCCAGCGGTGAAGTGGGCACAGATACGCAGTATTTT. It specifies CASGEVGTDTQYF.

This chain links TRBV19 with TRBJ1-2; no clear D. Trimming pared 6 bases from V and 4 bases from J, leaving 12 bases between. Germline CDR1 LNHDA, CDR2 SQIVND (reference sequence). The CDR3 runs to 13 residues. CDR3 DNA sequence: TGTGCCAGTAGAGAGGATTTAGGCTATGGCTACACCTTC. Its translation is CASREDLGYGYTF.

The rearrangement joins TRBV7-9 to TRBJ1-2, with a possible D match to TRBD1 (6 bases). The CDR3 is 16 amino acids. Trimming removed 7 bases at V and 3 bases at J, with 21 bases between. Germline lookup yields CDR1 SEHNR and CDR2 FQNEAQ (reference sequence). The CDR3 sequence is CASNRVQGRIHYGYTF. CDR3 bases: TGTGCCAGCAACCGAGTGCAGGGGCGAATACACTATGGCTACACCTTC. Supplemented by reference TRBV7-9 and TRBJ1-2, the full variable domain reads DTGVSQNPRHKITKRGQNVTFRCDPISEHNRLYWYRQTLGQGPEFLTYFQNEAQLEKSRLLSDRFSAERPKGSFSTLEIQRTEQGDSAMYLCASNRVQGRIHYGYTFGSGTRLTVV.

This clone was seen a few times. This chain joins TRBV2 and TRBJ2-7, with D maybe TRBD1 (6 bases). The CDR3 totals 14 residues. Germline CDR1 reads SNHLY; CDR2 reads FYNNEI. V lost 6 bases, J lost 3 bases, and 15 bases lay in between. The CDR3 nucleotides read TGTGCCAGCAGAGACGGGACATCGTTCTACGAGCAGTACTTC. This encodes CASRDGTSFYEQYF.

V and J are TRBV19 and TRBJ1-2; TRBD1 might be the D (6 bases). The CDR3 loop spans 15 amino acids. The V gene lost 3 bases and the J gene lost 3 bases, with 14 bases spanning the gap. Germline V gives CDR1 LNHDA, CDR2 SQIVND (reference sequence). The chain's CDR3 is CASSIGAGVYYGYTF. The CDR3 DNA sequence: TGTGCCAGTAGTATTGGGGCAGGGGTCTACTATGGCTACACCTTC. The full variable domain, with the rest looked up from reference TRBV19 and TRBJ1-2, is DGGITQSPKYLFRKEGQNVTLSCEQNLNHDAMYWYRQDPGQGLRLIYYSQIVNDFQKGDIAEGYSVSREKKESFPLTVTSAQKNPTAFYLCASSIGAGVYYGYTFGSGTRLTVV.

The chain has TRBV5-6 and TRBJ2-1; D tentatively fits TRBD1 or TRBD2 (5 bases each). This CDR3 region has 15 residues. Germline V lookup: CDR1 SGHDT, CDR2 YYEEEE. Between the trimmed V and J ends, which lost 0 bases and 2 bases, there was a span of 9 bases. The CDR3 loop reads CASSLGQGAYNEQFF. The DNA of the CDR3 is TGTGCCAGCAGCTTGGGGCAGGGAGCCTACAATGAGCAGTTCTTC.

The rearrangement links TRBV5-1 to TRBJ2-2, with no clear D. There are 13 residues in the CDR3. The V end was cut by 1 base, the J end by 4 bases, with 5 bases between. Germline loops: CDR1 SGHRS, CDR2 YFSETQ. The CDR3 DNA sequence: TGCGCCAGCAGCTTGTCAGTCACCGGGGAGCTGTTTTTT. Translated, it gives CASSLSVTGELFF.

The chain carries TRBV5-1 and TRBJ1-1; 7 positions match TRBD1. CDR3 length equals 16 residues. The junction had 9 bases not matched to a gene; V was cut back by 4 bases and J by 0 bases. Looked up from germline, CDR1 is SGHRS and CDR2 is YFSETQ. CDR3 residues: CASSVDRASMNTEAFF. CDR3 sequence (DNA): TGCGCCAGCAGCGTAGACAGGGCCTCCATGAACACTGAAGCTTTCTTT.

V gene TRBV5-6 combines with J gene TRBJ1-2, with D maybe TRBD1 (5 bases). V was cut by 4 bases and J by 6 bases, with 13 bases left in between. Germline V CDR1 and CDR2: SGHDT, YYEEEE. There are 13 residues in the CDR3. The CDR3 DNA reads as TGTGCCAGCAGCGGGGCAGGGAGGGATGGCTACACCTTC. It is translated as CASSGAGRDGYTF.

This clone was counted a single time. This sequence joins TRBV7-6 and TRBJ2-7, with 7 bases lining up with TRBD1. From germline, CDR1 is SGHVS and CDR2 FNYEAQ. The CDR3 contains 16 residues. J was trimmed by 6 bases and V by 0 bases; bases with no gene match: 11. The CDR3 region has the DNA TGTGCCAGCAGCTTAGCGCCGACAGGGAGCAGCGTCGAGCAGTACTTC. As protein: CASSLAPTGSSVEQYF.

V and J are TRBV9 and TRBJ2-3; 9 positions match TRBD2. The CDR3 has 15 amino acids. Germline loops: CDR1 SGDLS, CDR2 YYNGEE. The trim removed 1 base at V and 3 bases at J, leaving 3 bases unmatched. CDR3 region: CASSVPAGGTDTQYF. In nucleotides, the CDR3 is TGTGCCAGCAGCGTACCGGCGGGGGGGACAGATACGCAGTATTTT.

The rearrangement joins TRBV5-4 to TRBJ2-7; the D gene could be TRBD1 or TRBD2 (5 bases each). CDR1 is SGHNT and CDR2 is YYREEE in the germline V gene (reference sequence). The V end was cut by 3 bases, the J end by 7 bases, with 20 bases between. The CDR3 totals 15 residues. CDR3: CASSSTGPLVGEQYF. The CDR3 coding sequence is TGTGCCAGCAGCTCCACGGGGCCTCTCGTGGGAGAGCAGTACTTC.

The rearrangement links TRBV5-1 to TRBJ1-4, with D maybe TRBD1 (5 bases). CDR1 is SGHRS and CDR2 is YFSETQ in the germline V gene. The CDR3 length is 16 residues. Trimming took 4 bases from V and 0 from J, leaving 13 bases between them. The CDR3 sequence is CASSDGTGATNEKLFF. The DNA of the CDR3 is TGCGCCAGCAGCGACGGAACAGGTGCAACTAATGAAAAACTGTTTTTT.

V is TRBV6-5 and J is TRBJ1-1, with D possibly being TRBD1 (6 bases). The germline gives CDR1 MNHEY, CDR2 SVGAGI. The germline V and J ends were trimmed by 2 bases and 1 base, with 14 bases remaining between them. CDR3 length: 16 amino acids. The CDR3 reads CASSYRGGQRNTEAFF. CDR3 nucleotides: TGTGCCAGCAGTTACAGGGGGGGCCAAAGGAACACTGAAGCTTTCTTT.

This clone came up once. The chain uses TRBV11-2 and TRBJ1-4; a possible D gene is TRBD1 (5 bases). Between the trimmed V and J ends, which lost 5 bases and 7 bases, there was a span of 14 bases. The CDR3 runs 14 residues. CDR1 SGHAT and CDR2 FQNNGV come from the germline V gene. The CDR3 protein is CASSAAGRGEKLFF. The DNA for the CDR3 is TGTGCCAGCAGCGCGGCCGGGAGGGGTGAAAAACTGTTTTTT.